One T cell receptor (beta chain) is described in this entry. Trimming took off 1 base at V and 7 bases at J, with 14 bases between the two ends. The CDR3 loop spans 14 amino acids. Germline loops: CDR1 MGHRA, CDR2 YSYEKL. Profiled with immunoSEQ multiplex PCR; TCRdb holds only in-frame clones, not every one. The table shows roughly 100,000 clones, with less than 95% occurring only once. The data originate from a study of T cell responses to AZD1222 COVID-19 vaccine. The sequence was collected from an adult in good health. Material: peripheral blood, obtained on day 0 of AZD1222 vaccination. The chain employs TRBV4-1 and TRBJ2-7, with a tentative D call TRBD2 (5 bases). CDR3 in DNA: TGCGCCAGCAGCCAAGTAGAGGGTTCGTGGGAGCAGTACTTC. It encodes CASSQVEGSWEQYF.